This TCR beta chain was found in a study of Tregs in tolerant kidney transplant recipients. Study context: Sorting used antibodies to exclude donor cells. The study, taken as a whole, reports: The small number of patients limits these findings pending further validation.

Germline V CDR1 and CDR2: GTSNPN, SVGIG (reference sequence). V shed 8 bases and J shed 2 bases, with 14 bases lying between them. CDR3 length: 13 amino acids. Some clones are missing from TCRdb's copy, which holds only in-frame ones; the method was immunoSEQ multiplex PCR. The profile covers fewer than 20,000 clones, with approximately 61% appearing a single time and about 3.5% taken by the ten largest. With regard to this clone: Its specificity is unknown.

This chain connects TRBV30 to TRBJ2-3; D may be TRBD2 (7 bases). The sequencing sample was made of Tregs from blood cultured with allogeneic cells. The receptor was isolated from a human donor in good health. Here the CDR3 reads CALRGGYTDTQYF. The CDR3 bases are TGTGCCCTAAGGGGGGGGTACACAGATACGCAGTATTTT.